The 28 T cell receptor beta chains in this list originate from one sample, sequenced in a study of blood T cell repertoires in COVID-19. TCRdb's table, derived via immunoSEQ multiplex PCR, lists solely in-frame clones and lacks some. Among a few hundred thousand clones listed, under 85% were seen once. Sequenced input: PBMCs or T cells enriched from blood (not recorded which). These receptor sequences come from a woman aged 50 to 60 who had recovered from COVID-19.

CDR3 protein: CASSYGGTVNTEAFF. DNA of the CDR3: TGTGCCAGCAGCTACGGGGGGACGGTGAACACTGAAGCTTTCTTT. This rearrangement joins TRBV7-2 to TRBJ1-1; TRBD1 is a possible D gene (5 bases). Germline V lookup: CDR1 SGHTA, CDR2 FQGNSA. This CDR3 is built from 15 residues. Between the trimmed V and J ends, which lost 4 bases and 0 bases, there was a span of 12 bases.

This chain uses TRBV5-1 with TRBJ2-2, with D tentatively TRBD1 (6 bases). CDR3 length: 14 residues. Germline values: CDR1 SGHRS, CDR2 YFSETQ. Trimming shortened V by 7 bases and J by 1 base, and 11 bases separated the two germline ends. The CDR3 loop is CASESGQNTGELFF. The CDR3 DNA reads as TGCGCCAGCGAATCGGGACAGAACACCGGGGAGCTGTTTTTT.

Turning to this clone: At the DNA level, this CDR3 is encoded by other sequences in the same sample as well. This CDR3 reads CASSLGQGNTGELFF. CDR3 sequence (DNA): TGTGCCAGCAGCTTGGGACAGGGGAACACCGGGGAGCTGTTTTTT. The chain joins TRBV7-9 to TRBJ2-2; 9 positions agree with TRBD1. This CDR3 comprises 15 residues. The J segment lost 1 base and the V segment lost 3 bases, leaving 0 bases of the junction unmatched. Germline V gene sequence: CDR1 SEHNR, CDR2 FQNEAQ (reference sequence).

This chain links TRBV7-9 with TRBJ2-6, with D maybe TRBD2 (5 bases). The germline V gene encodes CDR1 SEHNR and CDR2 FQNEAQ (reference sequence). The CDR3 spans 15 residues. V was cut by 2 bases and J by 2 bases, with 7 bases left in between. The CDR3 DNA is TGTGCCAGCAGCTTAAGCGGCGCTGGGGCCAACGTCCTGACTTTC. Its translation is CASSLSGAGANVLTF.

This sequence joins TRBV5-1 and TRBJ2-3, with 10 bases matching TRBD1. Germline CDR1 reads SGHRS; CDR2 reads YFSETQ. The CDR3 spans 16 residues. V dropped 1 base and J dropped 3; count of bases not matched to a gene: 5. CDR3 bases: TGCGCCAGCAGCTTGATGACAGGGGGCCGGACAGATACGCAGTATTTT. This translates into CASSLMTGGRTDTQYF. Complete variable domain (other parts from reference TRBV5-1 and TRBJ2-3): KAGVTQTPRYLIKTRGQQVTLSCSPISGHRSVSWYQQTPGQGLQFLFEYFSETQRNKGNFPGRFSGRQFSNSRSEMNVSTLELGDSALYLCASSLMTGGRTDTQYFGPGTRLTVL.

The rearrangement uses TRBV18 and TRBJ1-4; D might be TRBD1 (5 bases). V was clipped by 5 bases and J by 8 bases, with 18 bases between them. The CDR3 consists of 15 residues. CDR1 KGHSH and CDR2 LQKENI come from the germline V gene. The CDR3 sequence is CASSLDIGGEEKLFF. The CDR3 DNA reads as TGTGCCAGCTCATTAGATATCGGGGGTGAAGAAAAACTGTTTTTT.

The CDR3 coding sequence is TGTGCCAGCAGCTTAAGCAGGGCTGGAAACACCATATATTTT. It translates to CASSLSRAGNTIYF. The chain combines TRBV11-2 with TRBJ1-3; maybe TRBD1 (5 bases). Trimming took 2 bases from V and 2 from J, leaving 7 bases between them. Germline assignment: CDR1 SGHAT and CDR2 FQNNGV. CDR3 length equals 14 residues.

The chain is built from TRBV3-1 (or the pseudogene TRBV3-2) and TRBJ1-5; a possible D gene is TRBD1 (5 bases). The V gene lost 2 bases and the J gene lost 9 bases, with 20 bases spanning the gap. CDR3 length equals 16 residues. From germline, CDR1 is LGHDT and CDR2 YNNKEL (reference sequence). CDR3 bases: TGTGCCAGCAGCCAAAGGGGCGTGGGTCAGGGAGGGCCCCAGCATTTT. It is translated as CASSQRGVGQGGPQHF.

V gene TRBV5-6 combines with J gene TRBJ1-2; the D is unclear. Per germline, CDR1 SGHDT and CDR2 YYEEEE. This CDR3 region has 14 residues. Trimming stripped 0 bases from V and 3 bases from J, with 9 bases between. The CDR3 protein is CASSLGARDYGYTF. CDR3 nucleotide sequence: TGTGCCAGCAGCTTGGGGGCAAGAGACTATGGCTACACCTTC.

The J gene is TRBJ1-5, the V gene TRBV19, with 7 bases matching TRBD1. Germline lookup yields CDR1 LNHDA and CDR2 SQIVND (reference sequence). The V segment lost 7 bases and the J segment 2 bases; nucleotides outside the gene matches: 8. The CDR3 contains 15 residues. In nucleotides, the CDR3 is TGTGCCAGTACCGGGGTCGGGACAGGCAATCAGCCCCAGCATTTT. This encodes CASTGVGTGNQPQHF. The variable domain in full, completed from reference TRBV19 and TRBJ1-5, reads DGGITQSPKYLFRKEGQNVTLSCEQNLNHDAMYWYRQDPGQGLRLIYYSQIVNDFQKGDIAEGYSVSREKKESFPLTVTSAQKNPTAFYLCASTGVGTGNQPQHFGDGTRLSIL.

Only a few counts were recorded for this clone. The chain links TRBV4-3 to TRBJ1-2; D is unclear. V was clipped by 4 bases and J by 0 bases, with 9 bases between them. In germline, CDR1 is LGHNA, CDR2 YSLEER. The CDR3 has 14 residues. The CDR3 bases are TGCGCCAGCAGCCCCTCTGGCTCTAACTATGGCTACACCTTC. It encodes CASSPSGSNYGYTF.

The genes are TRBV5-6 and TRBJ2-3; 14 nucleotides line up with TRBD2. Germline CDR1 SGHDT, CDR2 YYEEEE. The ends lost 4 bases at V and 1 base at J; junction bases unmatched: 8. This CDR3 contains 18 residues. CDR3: CASSTTSGGARGTDTQYF. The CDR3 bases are TGTGCCAGCAGCACGACTAGCGGGGGGGCCCGTGGCACAGATACGCAGTATTTT. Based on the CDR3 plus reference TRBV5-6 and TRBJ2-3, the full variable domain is DAGVTQSPTHLIKTRGQQVTLRCSPKSGHDTVSWYQQALGQGPQFIFQYYEEEERQRGNFPDRFSGHQFPNYSSELNVNALLLGDSALYLCASSTTSGGARGTDTQYFGPGTRLTVL.

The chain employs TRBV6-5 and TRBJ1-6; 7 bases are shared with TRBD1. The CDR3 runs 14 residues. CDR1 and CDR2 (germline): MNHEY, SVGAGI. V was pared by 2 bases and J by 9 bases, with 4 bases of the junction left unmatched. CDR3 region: CASSYRTGASPLHF. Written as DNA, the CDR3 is TGTGCCAGCAGTTACCGCACAGGGGCTTCACCCCTCCACTTT.

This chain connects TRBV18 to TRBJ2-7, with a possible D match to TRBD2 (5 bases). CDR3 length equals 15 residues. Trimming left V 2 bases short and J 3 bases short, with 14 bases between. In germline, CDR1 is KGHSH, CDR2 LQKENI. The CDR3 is CASSPVGSTDYEQYF. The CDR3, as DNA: TGTGCCAGCTCACCAGTTGGGAGTACGGACTACGAGCAGTACTTC.

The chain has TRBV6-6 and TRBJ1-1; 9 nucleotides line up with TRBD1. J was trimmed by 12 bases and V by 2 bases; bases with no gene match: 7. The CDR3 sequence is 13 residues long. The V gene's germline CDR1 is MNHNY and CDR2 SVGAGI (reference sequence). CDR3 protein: CASSYPPDRGSFF. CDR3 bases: TGTGCCAGCAGTTACCCCCCGGACAGGGGATCTTTCTTT.

CDR3 region: CASSLGTGGKYEQFF. CDR3 DNA: TGTGCCAGCAGCTTAGGCACAGGGGGGAAGTATGAGCAGTTCTTC. J is TRBJ2-1 and V is TRBV7-7; 8 nucleotides align to TRBD1. Trimming removed 1 base from V and 8 bases from J; junction bases left unmatched: 7. The CDR3 extends over 15 amino acids. CDR1 SSHAT and CDR2 FNYEAQ come from the germline V gene (reference sequence). The full variable domain, in which reference TRBV7-7 and TRBJ2-1 provide the parts outside the CDR3, is GAGVSQSPRYKVTKRGQDVTLRCDPISSHATLYWYQQALGQGPEFLTYFNYEAQPDKSGLPSDRFSAERPEGSISTLTIQRTEQRDSAMYRCASSLGTGGKYEQFFGPGTRLTVL.

CDR3 region: CASSPIAETQYF. The CDR3 nucleotides read TGTGCCAGCAGTCCTATCGCGGAGACCCAGTACTTC. The genes are TRBV2 and TRBJ2-5; unclear D gene. The CDR3 sequence is 12 residues long. The V gene lost 5 bases and the J gene lost 5 bases, with 9 bases spanning the gap. Germline V gene data show CDR1 as SNHLY and CDR2 as FYNNEI.

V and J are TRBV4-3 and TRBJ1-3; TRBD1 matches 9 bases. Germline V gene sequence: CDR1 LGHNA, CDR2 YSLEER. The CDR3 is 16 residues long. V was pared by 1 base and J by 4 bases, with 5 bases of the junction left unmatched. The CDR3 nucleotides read TGCGCCAGCAGCCAAGGGGCGACAGGGGGAGGAAACACCATATATTTT. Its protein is CASSQGATGGGNTIYF.

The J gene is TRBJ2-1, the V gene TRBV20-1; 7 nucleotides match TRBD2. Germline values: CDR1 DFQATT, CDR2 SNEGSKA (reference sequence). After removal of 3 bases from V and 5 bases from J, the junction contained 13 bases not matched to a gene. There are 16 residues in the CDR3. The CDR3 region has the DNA TGCAGTGCTAGTTTCCCCGGCGGGAGTAAAAACAATGAGCAGTTCTTC. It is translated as CSASFPGGSKNNEQFF.

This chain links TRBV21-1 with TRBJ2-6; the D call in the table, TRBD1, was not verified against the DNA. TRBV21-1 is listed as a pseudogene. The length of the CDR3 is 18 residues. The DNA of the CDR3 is TGTGCCAGCAGCGAAGACAGGGGGCTCTTCTCTGGGGCCAACGTCCTGACTTTC. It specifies CASSEDRGLFSGANVLTF.

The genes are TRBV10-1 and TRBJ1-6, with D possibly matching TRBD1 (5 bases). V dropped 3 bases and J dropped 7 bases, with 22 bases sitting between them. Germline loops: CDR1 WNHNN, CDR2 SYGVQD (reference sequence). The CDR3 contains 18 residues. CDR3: CASSEGRPQQKGNSPLHF. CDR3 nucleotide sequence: TGCGCCAGCAGTGAAGGCAGGCCACAGCAAAAGGGGAATTCACCCCTCCACTTT.

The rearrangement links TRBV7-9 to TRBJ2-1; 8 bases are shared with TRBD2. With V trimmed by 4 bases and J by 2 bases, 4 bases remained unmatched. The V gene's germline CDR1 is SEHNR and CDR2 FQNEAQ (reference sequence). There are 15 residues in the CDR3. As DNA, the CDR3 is TGTGCCAGCAGCTCCCCTAGCGGGCCCTACAATGAGCAGTTCTTC. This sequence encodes CASSSPSGPYNEQFF.

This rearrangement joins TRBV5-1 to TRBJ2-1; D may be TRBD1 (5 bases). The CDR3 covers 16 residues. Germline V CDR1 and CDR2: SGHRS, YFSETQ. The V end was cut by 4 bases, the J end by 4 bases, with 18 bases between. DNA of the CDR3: TGCGCCAGCAGCCACCCCAGGGCCAATACGTACAATGAGCAGTTCTTC. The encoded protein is CASSHPRANTYNEQFF.

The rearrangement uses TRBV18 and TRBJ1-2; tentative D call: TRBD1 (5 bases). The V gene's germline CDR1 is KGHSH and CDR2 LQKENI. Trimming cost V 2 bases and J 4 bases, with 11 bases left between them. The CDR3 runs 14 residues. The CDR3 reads CASSPAQGGYGYTF. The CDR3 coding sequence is TGTGCCAGCTCACCAGCTCAGGGAGGCTATGGCTACACCTTC.

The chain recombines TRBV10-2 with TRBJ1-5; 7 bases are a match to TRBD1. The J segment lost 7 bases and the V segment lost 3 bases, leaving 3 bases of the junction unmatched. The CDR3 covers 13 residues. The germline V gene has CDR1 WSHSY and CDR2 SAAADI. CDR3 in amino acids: CASSEQGTQPQHF. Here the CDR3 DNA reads TGCGCCAGCAGTGAACAGGGGACGCAGCCCCAGCATTTT.

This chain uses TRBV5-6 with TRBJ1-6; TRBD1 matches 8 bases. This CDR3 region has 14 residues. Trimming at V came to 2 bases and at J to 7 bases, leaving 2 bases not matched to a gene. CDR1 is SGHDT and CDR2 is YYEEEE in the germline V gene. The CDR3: CASSFQGANSPLHF. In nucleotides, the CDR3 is TGTGCCAGCAGCTTTCAGGGGGCAAATTCACCCCTCCACTTT.

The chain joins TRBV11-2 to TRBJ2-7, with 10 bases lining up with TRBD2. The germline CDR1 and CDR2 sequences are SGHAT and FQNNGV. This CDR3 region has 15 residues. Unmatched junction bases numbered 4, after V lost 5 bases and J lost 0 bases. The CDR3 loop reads CASSQGLANSYEQYF. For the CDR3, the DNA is TGTGCCAGCAGCCAGGGACTAGCGAACTCCTACGAGCAGTACTTC.

In DNA, the CDR3 is TGTGCCAGCAGTCACAGGGGGTTCACAGATACGCAGTATTTT. Translation gives CASSHRGFTDTQYF. The chain links TRBV28 to TRBJ2-3, with 8 bases that match TRBD1. Trimming at V came to 5 bases and at J to 2 bases, leaving 3 bases not matched to a gene. Germline V gives CDR1 MDHEN, CDR2 SYDVKM. CDR3 size: 14 residues.